Below, 14 T cell receptor beta chains from the same sample are listed, as sequenced in a study of regulatory T cells in long-lasting Graves disease. Researchers made TCR beta libraries by using iRepertoire HTBI primers and running Arm-PCR on CDR3 regions. MiXCR, run by TCRdb on the multiplex PCR reads, gives a single entry per CDR3 protein. The sample has 300,000 to 400,000 distinct CDR3 sequences; over 15% are singletons. As to time point: newly diagnosed GD, antithyroid drugs for less than 3 months. The TCR library was made from RNA that had been extracted from PBMCs in TRIzol. The sample was also reused in another study, on T cells in Graves' hyperthyroidism and ophthalmopathy.

Source: peripheral blood mononuclear cells (PBMCs), taken at new diagnosis, from a patient treated with antithyroid drugs. Receptor source: a man between 35 and 55 years old with Graves disease.

Ten or more counts support this clonotype. CDR3 amino acids: CASSFLNLGNQPQHF. DNA of the CDR3: TGTGCCAGCAGTTTCCTTAATCTAGGGAATCAGCCCCAGCATTTT. The genes are TRBV28 and TRBJ1-5; D ambiguous. V was clipped by 3 bases and J by 4 bases, with 13 bases between them. There are 15 residues in the CDR3. The germline V gene has CDR1 MDHEN and CDR2 SYDVKM.

This clonotype occurred a few times. The chain combines TRBV24-1 with TRBJ2-2; 11 nucleotides line up with TRBD1. CDR3 length equals 18 residues. Germline CDR1 reads KGHDR; CDR2 reads SFDVKD. V lost 0 bases to trimming and J lost 6 bases; unmatched junction nucleotides: 8. The CDR3 spells CATSDLQSWDRGSGELFF. CDR3 coding DNA: TGTGCCACCAGTGATTTGCAATCGTGGGACAGGGGGTCCGGGGAGCTGTTTTTT.

This clonotype was detected many times. The rearrangement links TRBV6-1 to TRBJ2-5; D is possibly TRBD1 (5 bases). CDR1 MNHNS and CDR2 SASEGT come from the germline V gene. The CDR3 is 14 residues long. The V gene lost 5 bases and the J gene lost 4 bases, with 14 bases spanning the gap. DNA for the CDR3: TGTGCCAGCAGTCCAGGGTGGCGACGAGAGACCCAGTACTTC. It yields the protein CASSPGWRRETQYF.

This clonotype has at least ten counts. The V gene is TRBV13, the J gene TRBJ2-1, with D possibly being TRBD2 (5 bases). Germline V gives CDR1 PRHDT, CDR2 FYEKMQ (reference sequence). This CDR3 comprises 17 residues. V was clipped by 4 bases and J by 6 bases, with 22 bases between them. CDR3 sequence: CASSSGFLQAHINEQFF. For the CDR3, the DNA is TGTGCCAGCAGCTCGGGATTCTTACAAGCCCATATCAATGAGCAGTTCTTC.

The table lists this clonotype with a few counts. A read error is likely, as this CDR3 ends without the conserved phenylalanine or tryptophan. The chain has TRBV11-3 and TRBJ1-1, with a tentative D call TRBD1 (5 bases). The CDR3 spans 13 residues. Germline lookup yields CDR1 SGHNT and CDR2 YENEEA. With 3 bases removed from V and 2 bases from J, the gap between germline ends came to 7 bases. CDR3 bases: TGTGCCAGCAGCTTGGGACCTAACACTGAAGCTTTCTCT. As protein: CASSLGPNTEAFS.

This clonotype was recorded many times. The chain couples TRBV5-1 to TRBJ2-1, with 11 bases aligning to TRBD2. The germline V gene has CDR1 SGHRS and CDR2 YFSETQ. Germline trimming cut 7 bases from V and 2 bases from J; bases unmatched to any gene: 5. CDR3 length: 15 amino acids. The CDR3 sequence: CASEIAGGPYNEQFF. CDR3 sequence (DNA): TGCGCCAGCGAGATAGCGGGGGGGCCCTACAATGAGCAGTTCTTC. Full variable domain (outside the CDR3, taken from reference TRBV5-1 and TRBJ2-1): KAGVTQTPRYLIKTRGQQVTLSCSPISGHRSVSWYQQTPGQGLQFLFEYFSETQRNKGNFPGRFSGRQFSNSRSEMNVSTLELGDSALYLCASEIAGGPYNEQFFGPGTRLTVL.

The chain employs TRBV20-1 and TRBJ2-7, with a possible D match to TRBD1 (5 bases). This CDR3 has 14 amino acids. With 0 bases removed from V and 2 bases from J, the gap between germline ends came to 11 bases. Germline V gene data show CDR1 as DFQATT and CDR2 as SNEGSKA (reference sequence). The CDR3 loop reads CSAREVGRTYEQYF. In DNA form, the CDR3 reads TGCAGTGCTAGAGAAGTGGGGCGGACCTACGAGCAGTACTTC.

In its sample, this clonotype was seen many times. This chain uses TRBV20-1 with TRBJ2-5; D unresolved. Germline lookup yields CDR1 DFQATT and CDR2 SNEGSKA (reference sequence). The V end lost 5 bases, the J end lost 9 bases, and 16 bases lay between the germline ends. CDR3 length: 12 amino acids. Written as DNA, the CDR3 is TGCAGTGCTTTATCCCTCCCCCGAGCCCAGTACTTC. Protein sequence: CSALSLPRAQYF.

This clonotype showed up just a few times. V usage is TRBV20-1 and J usage is TRBJ1-1; D is unresolved. Per the germline V gene, CDR1 is DFQATT and CDR2 is SNEGSKA (reference sequence). V lost 3 bases, J lost 1 base, and 9 bases lay in between. The CDR3 length is 13 residues. In nucleotides, the CDR3 is TGCAGTGCTAGTAGTGTGAAGAACACTGAAGCTTTCTTT. Protein: CSASSVKNTEAFF.

This chain connects TRBV29-1 to TRBJ1-3; TRBD1 matches 9 bases. The CDR3 has 18 amino acids. V shed 4 bases, J shed 4 bases, and the junction held 17 bases outside the gene matches. Germline CDR1 reads SQVTM; CDR2 reads ANQGSEA. CDR3 bases: TGCAGCGTTGGGATGGGGACAGGGCTTACTCTATTCGGAAACACCATATATTTT. This sequence encodes CSVGMGTGLTLFGNTIYF.

The rearrangement joins TRBV5-6 to TRBJ1-6; D may be TRBD1 (5 bases). V lost 4 bases and J lost 4, with 15 bases in between. The CDR3 has 16 residues. Germline V gives CDR1 SGHDT, CDR2 YYEEEE. The CDR3 DNA reads TGTGCCAGCAGCCGGACCGTTGGGGGGTATAATTCACCCCTCCACTTT. This encodes CASSRTVGGYNSPLHF. The full variable domain, its missing parts supplied by reference TRBV5-6 and TRBJ1-6, is DAGVTQSPTHLIKTRGQQVTLRCSPKSGHDTVSWYQQALGQGPQFIFQYYEEEERQRGNFPDRFSGHQFPNYSSELNVNALLLGDSALYLCASSRTVGGYNSPLHFGNGTRLTVT.

This clonotype was seen ten or more times. V usage is TRBV10-3 and J usage is TRBJ2-7, with D possibly matching TRBD1 (6 bases). V lost 8 bases and J lost 3, with 11 bases in between. Germline CDR1 is ENHRY and CDR2 is SYGVKD. This CDR3 comprises 12 residues. The CDR3, as DNA: TGTGCCATCGGGACACTAGACTACGAGCAGTACTTC. Residues: CAIGTLDYEQYF.

V is TRBV29-1 and J is TRBJ1-1, with D unclear. V lost 7 bases to trimming and J lost 0 bases, with 18 bases between them. There are 15 residues in the CDR3. Germline V gene lookup returns CDR1 SQVTM and CDR2 ANQGSEA. DNA for the CDR3: TGCAGCGCTCTCGGACCGGACTTTTTGAACACTGAAGCTTTCTTT. This encodes CSALGPDFLNTEAFF.

This clonotype was seen repeatedly, ten times or more. CDR3: CASSFEHYLTDTQYF. The DNA of the CDR3 is TGTGCCAGCAGCTTCGAGCACTACCTCACAGATACGCAGTATTTT. The V gene is TRBV5-6, the J gene TRBJ2-3, with D hard to call. The length of the CDR3 is 15 residues. The V gene's germline CDR1 is SGHDT and CDR2 YYEEEE. The ends were cut back, 2 bases at V and 2 bases at J, with 12 bases in the middle.